This T cell receptor beta chain was captured by sequencing in a study of T cells after yellow fever vaccination. It was through 5'RACE template switching that TCR cDNA was made, with a universal primer site and UMIs added. TCRdb itself ran the 5' RACE reads through MiXCR, one entry per CDR3 protein. The repertoire holds 250,000 to 400,000 distinct CDR3 sequences, with over 3.5% as singletons. The receptor's source is a man between 18 and 35 years old who received the YFV17D yellow fever vaccine. Material: PBMCs, obtained 15 days after the yellow fever booster vaccination.

The CDR3 sequence: CASSHGDPGREQYF. DNA of the CDR3: TGTGCCAGCAGCCACGGGGACCCAGGGAGGGAGCAGTACTTC. The chain combines TRBV12-3 or TRBV12-4 with TRBJ2-7, with a possible D match to TRBD2 (6 bases). The CDR3 runs 14 residues. V dropped 6 bases and J dropped 7 bases, with 19 bases sitting between them.